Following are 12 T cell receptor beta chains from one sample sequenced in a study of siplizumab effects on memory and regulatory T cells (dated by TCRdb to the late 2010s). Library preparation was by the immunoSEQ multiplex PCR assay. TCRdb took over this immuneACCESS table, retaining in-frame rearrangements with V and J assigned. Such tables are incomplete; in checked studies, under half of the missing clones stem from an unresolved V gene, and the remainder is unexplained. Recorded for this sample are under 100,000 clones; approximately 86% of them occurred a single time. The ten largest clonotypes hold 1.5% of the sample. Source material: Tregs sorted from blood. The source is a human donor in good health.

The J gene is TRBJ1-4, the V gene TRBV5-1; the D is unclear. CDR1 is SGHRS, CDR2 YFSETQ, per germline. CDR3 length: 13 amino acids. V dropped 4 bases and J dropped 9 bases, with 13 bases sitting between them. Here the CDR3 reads CASSPLTEQKLFF. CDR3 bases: TGCGCCAGCAGCCCGTTGACCGAACAAAAACTGTTTTTT. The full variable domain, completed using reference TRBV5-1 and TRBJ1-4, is KAGVTQTPRYLIKTRGQQVTLSCSPISGHRSVSWYQQTPGQGLQFLFEYFSETQRNKGNFPGRFSGRQFSNSRSEMNVSTLELGDSALYLCASSPLTEQKLFFGSGTQLSVL.

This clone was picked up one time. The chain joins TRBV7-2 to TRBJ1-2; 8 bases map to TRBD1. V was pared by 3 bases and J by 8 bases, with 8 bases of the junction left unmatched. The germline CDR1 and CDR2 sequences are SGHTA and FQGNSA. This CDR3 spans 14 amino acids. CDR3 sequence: CASSLARTGRGYTF. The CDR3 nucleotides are TGTGCCAGCAGCTTGGCTAGGACAGGGCGAGGCTACACCTTC.

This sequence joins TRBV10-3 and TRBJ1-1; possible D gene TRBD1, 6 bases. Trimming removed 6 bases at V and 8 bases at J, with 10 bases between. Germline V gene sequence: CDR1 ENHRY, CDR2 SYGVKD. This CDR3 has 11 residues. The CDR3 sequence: CAIRRQEEAFF. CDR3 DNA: TGTGCCATCAGAAGACAGGAAGAAGCTTTCTTT.

Here the CDR3 reads CASSQPGSLSYEQYF. CDR3 coding DNA: TGTGCCAGCAGCCAGCCGGGGAGCCTCTCCTACGAGCAGTACTTC. This chain joins TRBV11-3 and TRBJ2-7, with a weak D call TRBD2 (5 bases). The CDR3 consists of 15 residues. Per the germline V gene, CDR1 is SGHNT and CDR2 is YENEEA. Trimming took off 5 bases at V and 0 bases at J, with 14 bases between the two ends.

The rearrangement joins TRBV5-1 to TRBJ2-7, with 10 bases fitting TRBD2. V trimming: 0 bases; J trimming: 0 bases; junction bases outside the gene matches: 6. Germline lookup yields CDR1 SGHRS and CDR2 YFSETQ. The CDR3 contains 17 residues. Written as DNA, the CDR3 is TGCGCCAGCAGCTTGGCGGCTAGCGGGGGTTACTCCTACGAGCAGTACTTC. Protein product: CASSLAASGGYSYEQYF.

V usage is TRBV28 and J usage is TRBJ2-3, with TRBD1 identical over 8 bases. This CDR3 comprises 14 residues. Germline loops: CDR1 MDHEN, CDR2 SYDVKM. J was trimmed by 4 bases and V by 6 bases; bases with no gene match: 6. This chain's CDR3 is CASRPSGGADTQYF. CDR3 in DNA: TGTGCCAGCAGACCTTCAGGGGGCGCAGATACGCAGTATTTT.

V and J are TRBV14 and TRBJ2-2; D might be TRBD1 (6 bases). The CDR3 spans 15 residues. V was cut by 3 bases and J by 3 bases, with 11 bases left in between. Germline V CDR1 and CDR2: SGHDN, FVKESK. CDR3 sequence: CASSHRTVYTGELFF. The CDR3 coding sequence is TGTGCCAGCAGCCACCGGACAGTCTACACCGGGGAGCTGTTTTTT.

CDR3 nucleotide sequence: TGTGCCAGCAGTGGAGGACTAGCGGGGGCGAGCTCCTACAATGAGCAGTTCTTC. Translated, it gives CASSGGLAGASSYNEQFF. V gene TRBV2 combines with J gene TRBJ2-1; 13 bases align to TRBD2. The CDR3 has 18 residues. CDR1 and CDR2 (germline): SNHLY, FYNNEI. V lost 4 bases, J lost 0 bases, and 6 bases stayed unmatched.

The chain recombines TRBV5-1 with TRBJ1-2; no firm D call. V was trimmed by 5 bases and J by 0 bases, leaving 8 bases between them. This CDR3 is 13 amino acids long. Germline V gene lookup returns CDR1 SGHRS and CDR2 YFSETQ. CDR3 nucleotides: TGCGCCAGCAGAGAAGCGACTAACTATGGCTACACCTTC. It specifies CASREATNYGYTF.

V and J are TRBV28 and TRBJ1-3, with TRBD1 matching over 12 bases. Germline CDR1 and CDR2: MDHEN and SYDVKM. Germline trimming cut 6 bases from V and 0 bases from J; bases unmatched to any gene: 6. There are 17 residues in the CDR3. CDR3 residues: CASRGTGGPSSGNTIYF. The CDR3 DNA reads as TGTGCCAGCAGGGGGACAGGGGGCCCGAGCTCTGGAAACACCATATATTTT.

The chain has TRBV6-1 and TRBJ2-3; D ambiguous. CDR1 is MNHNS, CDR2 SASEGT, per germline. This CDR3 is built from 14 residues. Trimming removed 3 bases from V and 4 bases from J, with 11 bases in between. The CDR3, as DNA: TGTGCCAGCAGTGAGCTCCAAGGTTCAGATACGCAGTATTTT. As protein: CASSELQGSDTQYF.

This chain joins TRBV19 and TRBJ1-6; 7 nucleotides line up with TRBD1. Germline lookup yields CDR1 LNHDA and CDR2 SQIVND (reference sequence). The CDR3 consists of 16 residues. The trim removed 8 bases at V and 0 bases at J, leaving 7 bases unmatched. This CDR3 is CASGDGTVSYNSPLHF. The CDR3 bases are TGTGCCAGTGGGGATGGGACAGTCTCCTATAATTCACCCCTCCACTTT.